This T cell receptor beta chain was profiled in a study of CD8 T cells in ankylosing spondylitis. Study-wide results and caveats: Matched ankylosing spondylitis synovial fluid reportedly showed significant enrichment of disease-linked clones. Reactive arthritis synovial fluid and blood were previously reported to contain some motif variants.

Library preparation for TCR beta used quantitative 5'-RACE with molecular barcodes. TCRdb ran MiXCR on the 5' RACE reads and lists one entry per CDR3 protein. Of some 240,000 distinct CDR3 sequences in the sample, about 9.1% are singletons; the top ten hold around 7%. Trimming removed 1 base from V and 3 bases from J, with 10 bases in between. This CDR3 has 14 residues. CDR1 and CDR2 (germline): SGHRS, YFSETQ. This clonotype was picked up a small number of times. Its antigen is unidentified. The receptor comes from a male donor with ankylosing spondylitis or in good health (not recorded which). V usage is TRBV5-1 and J usage is TRBJ1-2, with D perhaps TRBD1 (6 bases). Sequenced sample: blood, either unsorted or a sorted T cell fraction (not recorded which). As DNA, the CDR3 is TGCGCCAGCAGCTTGACAGGGAGGTACTATGGCTACACCTTC. It translates to CASSLTGRYYGYTF.